This TCR beta chain derives from a study of human T cells and chemical hapten exposure (dated by TCRdb to about 2021). General notes on the study: For sensitization, 2% DPC in acetone was applied to an approximately 2 cm by approximately 2 cm area of upper inner arm skin. Patients additionally received weekly therapeutic DPC doses to the scalp throughout the approximately 22-week study period. Patch testing was performed on the upper back with Finn chambers containing 0.01% DPC, and the patch tests were scored after 6 days according to International Contact Dermatitis Research Group standards. Most of the patients in the cohort were female, and the cohort covered alopecia areata with under or over 50% scalp involvement, alopecia totalis and alopecia universalis. Libraries were pooled for sequencing, and per-sample TCR yields varied mainly because of small differences in library volumes within the pool. This study followed changes in the peripheral blood TCR repertoire in vivo during primary and secondary sensitization of alopecia patients to the hapten diphenylcyclopropenone (DPC). Blood samples were taken from patients before sensitization (week 0) and then at 2, 6 and about 24 weeks after DPC sensitization. Approximately 30 alopecia patients provided blood for TCR sequencing at one to four time points (pre-sensitization, 2, 6 and 24 weeks). The investigation overall reported the following: Alopecia, a presumed autoimmune disease, was present in all patients, so the immune response of the patients might differ from that of healthy individuals. DPC sensitization did not change how many TCRs were above 1 in 1000 frequency, and no evidence was found of alterations in global repertoire structure. Patch test score was positively correlated with the number of PT1 expanded TCRs, with significance at thresholds 8, 16 and 32 but not at 4. After repeated subsampling, changes were observed in the strength of the expansion versus patch-test correlation and in the threshold at which the correlation became significant. Compared with pre-sensitization or healthy control sets, expanded TCRs formed significantly more large CDR3 similarity clusters, which is consistent with antigen-driven responses.

Libraries were constructed by RACE. Sequencing was carried out with a NextSeq 500. During library preparation, unique molecular identifiers were attached to individual cDNA molecules so that TCRs could be counted quantitatively and reproducibly. For every blood RNA sample, sequencing covered both the TCR alpha and TCR beta chains. Regarding the original processing steps: A median of about 100,000 TCRs per sample was observed, with a range of about 20,000 to 690,600. V, J and CDR3 annotation of the TCR reads was carried out using the Decombinator software suite. To make PS versus PT1 abundance plots, every sample was subsampled to the same number of TCRs (28,000). Expanded TCRs were defined as absent before sensitization and observed at least eight times at the 2-week time point. In TCRdb, the public reads were trimmed at Q25 with fastp and aligned with MiXCR, with productive beta chains retained. Rows matching on CDR3 protein sequence are summarized as one entry with the most common DNA and genes. The V and J calls were not made by the authors but by TCRdb's processing. The sample has around 300,000 distinct CDR3 sequences on record, roughly 6.9% of them singletons. The ten most abundant clones make up 7% to 10% of the sample.

The time point label for this specimen denotes: patch test 1, 2 weeks after DPC sensitization. According to the study, the label for this sample's treatment or condition signals: therapeutic diphenylcyclopropenone sensitization with weekly scalp DPC. At every patch-test visit, the blood draw took place before the patch test was put on. To be eligible, patients had to be aged 18 to 70, diagnosed with alopecia and judged suitable for DPC therapy, while pregnant patients were excluded. Total RNA was extracted from unfractionated whole blood that had been collected in Tempus Blood RNA tubes. The cysteine opens and the phenylalanine closes a CDR3 of 19 amino acids. The retained sequence is limited to the CDR3, 57 bases, with the frame set at the first base. V and J are trimmed by 1 base and 1 base, and the gene matches miss 9 bases of the junction. The germline V gene sets CDR1 to LGHNA and CDR2 to YSLEER.

This clonotype was recorded many times. There is no known antigen for this receptor. Base qualities are missing; no much larger clone stands one base away. The chain uses TRBV4-3 and TRBJ1-6, with TRBD1 identical over 8 junction bases. The sequenced sample was whole blood, obtained in connection with sensitization to the hapten diphenylcyclopropenone (DPC). The clonotype comes from a woman between 18 and 29 years old with alopecia areata. Some clones in this sample may be carry-over from other donors' samples. CDR3 region: CASSQATLQGGSYNSPLHF. The DNA sequence is TGCGCCAGCAGCCAAGCAACCCTACAGGGGGGATCCTATAATTCACCCCTCCACTTT.